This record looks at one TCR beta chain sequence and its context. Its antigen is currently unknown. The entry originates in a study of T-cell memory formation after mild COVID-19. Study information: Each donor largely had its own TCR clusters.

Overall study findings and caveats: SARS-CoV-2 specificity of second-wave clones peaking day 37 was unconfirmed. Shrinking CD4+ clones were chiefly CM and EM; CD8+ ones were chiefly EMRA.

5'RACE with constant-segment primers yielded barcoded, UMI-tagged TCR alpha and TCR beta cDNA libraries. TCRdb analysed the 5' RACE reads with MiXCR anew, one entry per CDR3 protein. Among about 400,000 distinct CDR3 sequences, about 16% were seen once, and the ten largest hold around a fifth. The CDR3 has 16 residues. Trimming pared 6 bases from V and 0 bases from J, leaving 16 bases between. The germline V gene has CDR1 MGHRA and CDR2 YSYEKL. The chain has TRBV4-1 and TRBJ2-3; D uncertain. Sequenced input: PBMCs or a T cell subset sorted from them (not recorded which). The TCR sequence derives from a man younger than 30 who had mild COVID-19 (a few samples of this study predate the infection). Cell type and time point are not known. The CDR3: CASRPWGTDSTDTQYF. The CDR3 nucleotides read TGCGCCAGCAGGCCTTGGGGAACTGATAGCACAGATACGCAGTATTTT.